This T cell receptor (beta chain) was profiled in a study of regulatory T cells in long-lasting Graves disease. Study-level results: Favored usage of TRBV28, TRBJ1-2 and TRBJ2-5 was recorded in persistent disease.

The V segment lost 11 bases and the J segment 4 bases; nucleotides outside the gene matches: 19. The CDR3 consists of 16 residues. Germline V gene sequence: CDR1 ENHRY, CDR2 SYGVKD. Stated time point: persistent/refractory GD, antithyroid drugs over 5 years with positive TRAb. PBMC-derived RNA was used for the TCR library. This clonotype has only a few counts. Its cognate antigen is unknown. CDR3-region Arm-PCR and iRepertoire HTBI primers produced the TCR beta libraries. TCRdb re-derived calls from the multiplex PCR reads in MiXCR, one entry per CDR3 protein. Here the sample spans 700,000 or so distinct CDR3 sequences, around 32% being singletons.

The V call is TRBV10-3, the J call TRBJ1-1, with TRBD1 matching over 7 bases. The TCR was taken from a female donor with Graves disease. This specimen was peripheral blood mononuclear cells (PBMCs), taken when the disease was refractory, from a patient treated with antithyroid drugs. The CDR3 DNA reads TGTGCCTCCATCGGTCAGGGGGGCGGTATGGGCACTGAAGCTTTCTTT. It yields the protein CASIGQGGGMGTEAFF.